Included here is one TCR beta chain sequence, with context. No antigen is known for it. These data come from a study of regulatory T cells in long-lasting Graves disease. About the study: Persistent Graves' disease required over 5 years of antithyroid drugs and positive TSH receptor antibodies. Study conclusions and caveats: Persistent cases of Graves' showed reduced TCR diversity relative to newly diagnosed patients.

Arm-PCR of CDR3 regions with iRepertoire HTBI primers generated TCR beta libraries. Using its own MiXCR run on the multiplex PCR reads, TCRdb lists one record per CDR3 protein. The sample includes around 460,000 distinct CDR3 sequences, about 20% of them seen just once. Time point given: persistent/refractory GD, antithyroid drugs over 5 years with positive TRAb. Extracted PBMC RNA gave rise to the TCR library. The material sequenced was peripheral blood mononuclear cells (PBMCs), taken when the disease was refractory, from a patient treated with antithyroid drugs. This TCR came from a female donor with Graves disease.

The CDR3 sequence is CSARDWGGGAQPQHF. The CDR3 DNA reads as TGCAGTGCTAGAGATTGGGGAGGGGGCGCGCAGCCCCAGCATTTT. V usage is TRBV20-1 and J usage is TRBJ1-5; TRBD1 agrees at 7 bases. Germline CDR1 and CDR2: DFQATT and SNEGSKA (reference sequence). V was pared by 0 bases and J by 7 bases, with 9 bases of the junction left unmatched. The CDR3 extends over 15 amino acids.